The 10 T cell receptor beta chains reported below all come from one sample, sequenced in a study of human T cells and chemical hapten exposure. This sample's time point: patch test 3, about 24 weeks after DPC sensitization. The sample's treatment: therapeutic diphenylcyclopropenone sensitization with weekly scalp DPC. TCRdb passed the RACE reads through MiXCR, listing each CDR3 protein once. The sample contains approximately 80,000 distinct CDR3 sequences, 10% to 15% of which appear only once. Specimen: whole blood, collected in connection with sensitization to the hapten diphenylcyclopropenone (DPC). All receptors come from a woman in her fifties or sixties with alopecia areata. Some clones in this sample may be carry-over from other donors' samples.

Points on this clonotype: A much bigger clone sits one base away, suggesting this may be a read error. The J gene is TRBJ2-1, the V gene TRBV5-4, with D possibly matching TRBD2 (6 bases). The V gene lost 3 bases and the J gene lost 6 bases, with 13 bases spanning the gap. The CDR3 has 14 amino acids. In germline, CDR1 is SGHNT, CDR2 YYREEE (reference sequence). CDR3 region: CASSSGVMCNEQFF. The CDR3, as DNA: TGTGCCAGCAGCTCGGGAGTAATGTGCAATGAGCAGTTCTTC. Together with reference TRBV5-4 and TRBJ2-1, the CDR3 gives the full variable domain: ETGVTQSPTHLIKTRGQQVTLRCSSQSGHNTVSWYQQALGQGPQFIFQYYREEENGRGNFPPRFSGLQFPNYSSELNVNALELDDSALYLCASSSGVMCNEQFFGPGTRLTVL.

This clonotype has ten or more counts. The chain recombines TRBV19 with TRBJ1-5; D is perhaps TRBD1 (5 bases). The CDR3 is made up of 14 amino acids. Germline CDR1 LNHDA, CDR2 SQIVND (reference sequence). The V end lost 6 bases, the J end lost 1 base, and 10 bases lay between the germline ends. CDR3 nucleotides: TGTGCCAGTAGCGGGGACCTCAGCAATCAGCCCCAGCATTTT. It specifies CASSGDLSNQPQHF.

This clonotype was picked up a small number of times. The rearrangement uses TRBV6-1 and TRBJ1-4; 10 bases agree with TRBD1. Germline V gene lookup returns CDR1 MNHNS and CDR2 SASEGT. The V segment lost 5 bases and the J segment 7 bases; nucleotides outside the gene matches: 13. CDR3 size: 17 residues. The chain's CDR3 is CASSLYPGQGRSEKLFF. As DNA, the CDR3 is TGTGCCAGCAGTCTTTACCCGGGACAGGGGCGTAGTGAAAAACTGTTTTTT.

This clonotype has ten or more counts. As DNA, the CDR3 is TGCAGTGCCCCCGAACTGCCAAAAGAGACCCAGTACTTC. It is translated as CSAPELPKETQYF. J is TRBJ2-5 and V is TRBV20-1; D call uncertain. Germline V CDR1 and CDR2: DFQATT, SNEGSKA (reference sequence). This CDR3 has 13 amino acids. V lost 6 bases, J lost 3 bases, and 14 bases lay in between.

The chain recombines TRBV6-2 or TRBV6-3 with TRBJ2-7, with TRBD2 matching 11 bases. Germline lookup yields CDR1 MNHEY and CDR2 SVGEGT. This CDR3 has 16 amino acids. The V and J ends lost 0 bases and 4 bases, in that order; junction bases with no gene match: 5. The CDR3: CASSYSGTSGWYEQYF. Here the CDR3 DNA reads TGTGCCAGCAGTTACTCTGGGACTAGCGGTTGGTACGAGCAGTACTTC.

This clonotype was seen ten or more times. CDR3 region: CSVDSQYGYTF. DNA of the CDR3: TGCAGCGTTGACAGCCAGTATGGCTACACCTTC. The chain couples TRBV29-1 to TRBJ1-2, with D unclear. V gave up 3 bases and J gave up 5 bases, with 7 bases separating them. Per the germline V gene, CDR1 is SQVTM and CDR2 is ANQGSEA. This CDR3 has 11 residues.

This clonotype has more than one count but fewer than ten. V usage is TRBV28 and J usage is TRBJ2-3; D unclear. V lost 6 bases and J 5 bases, leaving 15 bases between the germline ends. The CDR3 runs to 14 residues. Germline V lookup: CDR1 MDHEN, CDR2 SYDVKM. In nucleotides, the CDR3 is TGTGCCAGCAGCCCGGGCCCAGCGATAGATACGCAGTATTTT. Amino acids: CASSPGPAIDTQYF. The whole variable domain, filled in from reference TRBV28 and TRBJ2-3, reads DVKVTQSSRYLVKRTGEKVFLECVQDMDHENMFWYRQDPGLGLRLIYFSYDVKMKEKGDIPEGYSVSREKKERFSLILESASTNQTSMYLCASSPGPAIDTQYFGPGTRLTVL.

V and J are TRBV9 and TRBJ1-1; no clear D. Germline CDR1 and CDR2: SGDLS and YYNGEE. Trimming took off 0 bases at V and 5 bases at J, with 11 bases between the two ends. CDR3 size: 14 residues. As DNA, the CDR3 is TGTGCCAGCAGCGTAGAGTTTTCGACTACTGAAGCTTTCTTT. Its translation: CASSVEFSTTEAFF.

Only a few counts were recorded for this clonotype. The rearrangement uses TRBV7-9 and TRBJ1-1; 7 positions match TRBD1. The CDR3 is 14 residues long. CDR1 and CDR2 (germline): SEHNR, FQNEAQ (reference sequence). V dropped 6 bases and J dropped 3; count of bases not matched to a gene: 7. This CDR3 reads CASRLSDRDTEAFF. CDR3 nucleotides: TGTGCCAGCAGATTGAGCGACAGGGACACTGAAGCTTTCTTT.

The chain carries TRBV11-2 and TRBJ1-4, with TRBD1 matching over 7 bases. V shed 3 bases and J 7 bases; nucleotides not matched to a gene: 5. This CDR3 is built from 14 residues. CDR1 SGHAT and CDR2 FQNNGV come from the germline V gene. The CDR3 reads CASSFDRATEKLFF. The CDR3 DNA is TGTGCCAGCAGCTTCGACAGGGCGACTGAAAAACTGTTTTTT.